This is a list of T cell receptor beta chains from one sample in a study of T cell changes during pregnancy in multiple sclerosis. Data came from immunoSEQ multiplex PCR; TCRdb stores just in-frame clones and leaves some out. This sample yields just over 50,000 clones, of which 90% to 95% are seen a single time; just under 0.6% belongs to the top ten. The input for sequencing was CD4+ T cells from peripheral blood mononuclear cells, taken in the second trimester of pregnancy. These receptors were obtained from a female donor with multiple sclerosis, enrolled in a pregnancy study. Each CDR3 is given with its conserved first and last residue. The D gene is left open where the match is weak. Clone size, where shown, is once, few, many, or a class for clones that have expanded.

v_gene: TRBV5-6; abundance: NA; d_gene: TRBD1; j_gene: TRBJ2-5; CDR3nt: TGTGCCAGCAGCTTGGGGGTTCGGACAGGGGAGACCCAGTACTTC; CDR3aa: CASSLGVRTGETQYF
v_gene: TRBV7-9; abundance: NA; d_gene: NA; j_gene: TRBJ1-2; CDR3nt: TGTGCCAGCAGCACCCGGGACATTTATGGCTACACCTTC; CDR3aa: CASSTRDIYGYTF
v_gene: TRBV5-5; abundance: NA; d_gene: NA; j_gene: TRBJ1-2; CDR3nt: TGTGCCAGCACCTGGGTCCAGGGGTTCGTAAACTATGGCTACACCTTC; CDR3aa: CASTWVQGFVNYGYTF
v_gene: TRBV30; abundance: NA; d_gene: TRBD1; j_gene: TRBJ1-3; CDR3nt: TGTGCCAGCGCACAGGGGTTGTCTGGAAACACCATATATTTT; CDR3aa: CASAQGLSGNTIYF
v_gene: TRBV18; abundance: NA; d_gene: TRBD1; j_gene: TRBJ2-3; CDR3nt: TGTGCCAGCTCACTCGACAGGGACGGGGATACGCAGTATTTT; CDR3aa: CASSLDRDGDTQYF
v_gene: TRBV10-3; abundance: NA; d_gene: TRBD2; j_gene: TRBJ2-2; CDR3nt: TGTGCCATCAACAGAGCGGGGGTCCAGAACACCGGGGAGCTGTTTTTT; CDR3aa: CAINRAGVQNTGELFF
v_gene: TRBV6-5; abundance: NA; d_gene: NA; j_gene: TRBJ2-7; CDR3nt: TGTGCCAGCAGTTACTCCGGGGGACTCTCCTACGAGCAGTACTTC; CDR3aa: CASSYSGGLSYEQYF
v_gene: TRBV5-1; abundance: NA; d_gene: TRBD1; j_gene: TRBJ2-2; CDR3nt: TGCGCCAGCAGTCAAGACAGGGCGAGCACCGGGGAGCTGTTTTTT; CDR3aa: CASSQDRASTGELFF
v_gene: TRBV10-1; abundance: NA; d_gene: TRBD1; j_gene: TRBJ1-4; CDR3nt: TGCGCCAGCAGGGGACAGGCAAGGACTAATGAAAAACTGTTTTTT; CDR3aa: CASRGQARTNEKLFF
v_gene: TRBV19; abundance: NA; d_gene: NA; j_gene: TRBJ1-4; CDR3nt: TGTGCCAGTAGTATGGGGCTGACTAATGAAAAACTGTTTTTT; CDR3aa: CASSMGLTNEKLFF
v_gene: TRBV7-3; abundance: NA; d_gene: NA; j_gene: TRBJ2-7; CDR3nt: TGTGCCAGCAGCCCGGTGGCAGGGTCCGAGCAGTACTTC; CDR3aa: CASSPVAGSEQYF
v_gene: TRBV4-2; abundance: NA; d_gene: TRBD1; j_gene: TRBJ2-7; CDR3nt: TGTGCCAGCAGCCTGGCCGGGACAGGGGACGGCTTCCTCGGGGAGCAGTACTTC; CDR3aa: CASSLAGTGDGFLGEQYF
v_gene: TRBV6-6; abundance: NA; d_gene: NA; j_gene: TRBJ1-4; CDR3nt: TGTGCCAGCAGTTATGGAGGGCCGGGTGAAAAACTGTTTTTT; CDR3aa: CASSYGGPGEKLFF
v_gene: TRBV7-9; abundance: NA; d_gene: NA; j_gene: TRBJ1-3; CDR3nt: TGTGCCAGCAGCCTCACACAGGGAAACACCATATATTTT; CDR3aa: CASSLTQGNTIYF
v_gene: TRBV7-8; abundance: NA; d_gene: TRBD1; j_gene: TRBJ1-1; CDR3nt: TGTGCCAGCAGCCCCCGGGACAGGGGCACTGAAGCTTTCTTT; CDR3aa: CASSPRDRGTEAFF
v_gene: TRBV4-2; abundance: once; d_gene: TRBD2; j_gene: TRBJ2-1; CDR3nt: TGTGCCAGCAGCCCTGGGAGGGGTTCTTTCAATGAGCAGTTCTTC; CDR3aa: CASSPGRGSFNEQFF
v_gene: TRBV18; abundance: NA; d_gene: NA; j_gene: TRBJ2-3; CDR3nt: TGTGCCAGCTCACCATACCCGGGAGCTCGTGCAGATACGCAGTATTTT; CDR3aa: CASSPYPGARADTQYF
v_gene: TRBV29-1; abundance: NA; d_gene: NA; j_gene: TRBJ1-3; CDR3nt: TGCAGCGTTCGGACTTTTAGCTCTGGAAACACCATATATTTT; CDR3aa: CSVRTFSSGNTIYF
v_gene: TRBV7-2; abundance: NA; d_gene: NA; j_gene: TRBJ2-7; CDR3nt: TGTGCCAGCAGCTTTTCCCCTCTCGAGCAGTACTTC; CDR3aa: CASSFSPLEQYF
v_gene: TRBV7-2; abundance: NA; d_gene: TRBD2; j_gene: TRBJ2-7; CDR3nt: TGTGCCAGCAGCTTAGTAGCTAGCGGGGGGACAAGCCCCTACGAGCAGTACTTC; CDR3aa: CASSLVASGGTSPYEQYF
v_gene: TRBV19; abundance: few; d_gene: TRBD1; j_gene: TRBJ2-7; CDR3nt: TGTGCCATTTCCCGGCGAGCAGGGGGCTACGAGCAGTACTTC; CDR3aa: CAISRRAGGYEQYF
v_gene: TRBV5-1; abundance: NA; d_gene: NA; j_gene: TRBJ1-1; CDR3nt: TGCGCCAGCAGCCCGGGGGGAGGGGGTAGCACTGAAGCTTTCTTT; CDR3aa: CASSPGGGGSTEAFF
v_gene: TRBV4-3; abundance: once; d_gene: NA; j_gene: TRBJ1-1; CDR3nt: TGCGCCAGCAGCCAAGATCAGGGCTTGAACACTGAAGCTTTCTTT; CDR3aa: CASSQDQGLNTEAFF
v_gene: TRBV15; abundance: NA; d_gene: TRBD2; j_gene: TRBJ2-5; CDR3nt: TGTGCCACCAGCAGAACCCTGGGCGGGGGGGGGCAAGAGACCCAGTACTTC; CDR3aa: CATSRTLGGGGQETQYF
v_gene: TRBV18; abundance: few; d_gene: NA; j_gene: TRBJ2-7; CDR3nt: TGTGCCAGCTCTAACCGGGACTCCCAGGGGGGCTACGAGCAGTACTTC; CDR3aa: CASSNRDSQGGYEQYF
v_gene: TRBV12-5; abundance: NA; d_gene: TRBD2; j_gene: TRBJ2-5; CDR3nt: TGTGCTAGTGGTTTGGGCCGACTAGCGGGGGGCACCTTACAAGAGACCCAGTACTTC; CDR3aa: CASGLGRLAGGTLQETQYF
v_gene: TRBV29-1; abundance: NA; d_gene: NA; j_gene: TRBJ2-7; CDR3nt: TGCAGCGTTGGCAGGGATAGCTCCTACGAGCAGTACTTC; CDR3aa: CSVGRDSSYEQYF
v_gene: TRBV4-1; abundance: NA; d_gene: NA; j_gene: TRBJ2-7; CDR3nt: TGCGCCAGCAGCCAAGATTATCGGGAACCCTACGAGCAGTACTTC; CDR3aa: CASSQDYREPYEQYF
v_gene: TRBV4-2; abundance: NA; d_gene: TRBD2; j_gene: TRBJ2-3; CDR3nt: TGTGCCAGCAGCCAGGGGACTAGCGGGGCGGCAGATACGCAGTATTTT; CDR3aa: CASSQGTSGAADTQYF
v_gene: TRBV18; abundance: NA; d_gene: NA; j_gene: TRBJ1-2; CDR3nt: TGTGCCAGCTCACCCCAGGAATCCTATGGCTACACCTTC; CDR3aa: CASSPQESYGYTF
v_gene: TRBV6-1; abundance: NA; d_gene: TRBD1; j_gene: TRBJ1-2; CDR3nt: TGTGCCAGCAGTGCTACAGGGGATGGCTACACCTTC; CDR3aa: CASSATGDGYTF
v_gene: TRBV11-1; abundance: NA; d_gene: NA; j_gene: TRBJ2-1; CDR3nt: TGTGCCAGCAGCTTAGAAGGCGCGTTGACTATGCCACGCAATGAGCAGTTCTTC; CDR3aa: CASSLEGALTMPRNEQFF
v_gene: TRBV5-4; abundance: NA; d_gene: TRBD1; j_gene: TRBJ2-7; CDR3nt: TGTGCCAGCAGCGGGATGGACAGGGACCACGAGCAGTACTTC; CDR3aa: CASSGMDRDHEQYF
v_gene: TRBV10-3; abundance: NA; d_gene: TRBD1; j_gene: TRBJ1-5; CDR3nt: TGTGCCATCAGGTCATCAGGACAGGGGGAATCCCAGCCCCAGCATTTT; CDR3aa: CAIRSSGQGESQPQHF
v_gene: TRBV7-2; abundance: NA; d_gene: NA; j_gene: TRBJ2-7; CDR3nt: TGTGCCAGCAGCTCGACAATTACCTACGAGCAGTACTTC; CDR3aa: CASSSTITYEQYF
v_gene: TRBV9; abundance: NA; d_gene: NA; j_gene: TRBJ2-7; CDR3nt: TGTGCCAGCAGCGTAGGTGAGGGATACTACGAGCAGTACTTC; CDR3aa: CASSVGEGYYEQYF
v_gene: TRBV4-2; abundance: NA; d_gene: TRBD1; j_gene: TRBJ1-4; CDR3nt: TGTGCCAGCAGCCAAGAAGGGGGACAGGGGGATGAAAAACTGTTTTTT; CDR3aa: CASSQEGGQGDEKLFF
v_gene: TRBV13; abundance: NA; d_gene: NA; j_gene: TRBJ1-3; CDR3nt: TGTGCCAGCAGCGATATAGGGGGGGAGACTGGAAACACCATATATTTT; CDR3aa: CASSDIGGETGNTIYF
v_gene: TRBV10-2; abundance: few; d_gene: NA; j_gene: TRBJ2-3; CDR3nt: TGCGCCAGCTCTAAGGGAGGGGGGCTTCGCGATACGCAGTATTTT; CDR3aa: CASSKGGGLRDTQYF
v_gene: TRBV5-5; abundance: NA; d_gene: NA; j_gene: TRBJ1-3; CDR3nt: TGTGCCAGCAGGGCCACCTCTGGAAACACCATATATTTT; CDR3aa: CASRATSGNTIYF
v_gene: TRBV7-8; abundance: NA; d_gene: TRBD1; j_gene: TRBJ1-6; CDR3nt: TGTGCCAGCAGCTTAGCGGACAGGGCCAGGTCACCCCTCCACTTT; CDR3aa: CASSLADRARSPLHF
v_gene: TRBV9; abundance: NA; d_gene: NA; j_gene: TRBJ1-4; CDR3nt: TGTGCCAGCAGCTCCGGGGGGCAGGGATCTAATGAAAAACTGTTTTTT; CDR3aa: CASSSGGQGSNEKLFF
v_gene: TRBV6-5; abundance: NA; d_gene: TRBD1; j_gene: TRBJ1-6; CDR3nt: TGTGCCAGCAGTCTCCGGGACAGGGGGCCACCCCTCCACTTT; CDR3aa: CASSLRDRGPPLHF
v_gene: TRBV11-2; abundance: medium-sized; d_gene: TRBD2; j_gene: TRBJ2-2; CDR3nt: TGTGCCAGCAGCTTTCTAGCGGGGGGAACCGGGGAGCTGTTTTTT; CDR3aa: CASSFLAGGTGELFF
v_gene: TRBV29-1; abundance: NA; d_gene: TRBD1; j_gene: TRBJ1-2; CDR3nt: TGCAGCACCCAACAGGGGGCCCAATATGGCTACACCTTC; CDR3aa: CSTQQGAQYGYTF
v_gene: TRBV2; abundance: NA; d_gene: NA; j_gene: TRBJ2-2; CDR3nt: TGTGCCAGCAGTGAGGCTATCGGGGGGCCCACCGGGGAGCTGTTTTTT; CDR3aa: CASSEAIGGPTGELFF
v_gene: TRBV10-2; abundance: NA; d_gene: TRBD1; j_gene: TRBJ1-2; CDR3nt: TGCGCCAGCACCGGGACAGGGACCTATGGCTACACCTTC; CDR3aa: CASTGTGTYGYTF
v_gene: TRBV11-2; abundance: NA; d_gene: NA; j_gene: TRBJ1-1; CDR3nt: TGTGCCAGCAGCTTTAGCCGCCCGAACACTGAAGCTTTCTTT; CDR3aa: CASSFSRPNTEAFF
v_gene: TRBV7-3; abundance: NA; d_gene: TRBD1; j_gene: TRBJ1-4; CDR3nt: TGTGCCAGCAGCACTTCAACAGGGGGGGAGGATGAAAAACTGTTTTTT; CDR3aa: CASSTSTGGEDEKLFF
v_gene: TRBV4-2; abundance: NA; d_gene: TRBD2; j_gene: TRBJ2-5; CDR3nt: TGTGCCAGCAGCCAAGACCCCAGGGGGGCGGGGGGGACCCAAGAGACCCAGTACTTC; CDR3aa: CASSQDPRGAGGTQETQYF
v_gene: TRBV27; abundance: NA; d_gene: TRBD1; j_gene: TRBJ1-1; CDR3nt: TGTGCCAGCTCTCGGGACAGGGTCGGAACTGAAGCTTTCTTT; CDR3aa: CASSRDRVGTEAFF
v_gene: TRBV6-5; abundance: few; d_gene: TRBD1; j_gene: TRBJ2-2; CDR3nt: TGTGCCTCTCGGACAGGGGGGACCGGGGAGCTGTTTTTT; CDR3aa: CASRTGGTGELFF
v_gene: TRBV7-2; abundance: once; d_gene: TRBD1; j_gene: TRBJ2-5; CDR3nt: TGTGCCAGCAGCTCGATAATTGGGACAGGGGCAACCCAGTACTTC; CDR3aa: CASSSIIGTGATQYF
v_gene: TRBV29-1; abundance: NA; d_gene: TRBD1; j_gene: TRBJ1-2; CDR3nt: TGCAGCGTAAGAGGGGGCCGGGTCTATGGCTACACCTTC; CDR3aa: CSVRGGRVYGYTF
v_gene: TRBV29-1; abundance: NA; d_gene: NA; j_gene: TRBJ1-4; CDR3nt: TGCAGCGTTCAGGGAAATAGGGAAAAACTGTTTTTT; CDR3aa: CSVQGNREKLFF